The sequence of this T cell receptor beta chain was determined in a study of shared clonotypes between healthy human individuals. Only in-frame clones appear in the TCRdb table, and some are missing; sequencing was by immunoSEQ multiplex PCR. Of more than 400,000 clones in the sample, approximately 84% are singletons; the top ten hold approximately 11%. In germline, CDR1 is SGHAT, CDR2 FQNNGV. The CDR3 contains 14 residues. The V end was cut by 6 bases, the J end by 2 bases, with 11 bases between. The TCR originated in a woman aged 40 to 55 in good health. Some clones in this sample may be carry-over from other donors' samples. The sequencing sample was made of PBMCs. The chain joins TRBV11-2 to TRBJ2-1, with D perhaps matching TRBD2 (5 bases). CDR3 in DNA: TGTGCCAGCAGTAACGAGGGTCCCTACAATGAGCAGTTCTTC. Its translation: CASSNEGPYNEQFF.